The 10 T cell receptor beta chains below come from one sample, sequenced in a study of response to subunit inactivated influenza vaccine. TCRdb re-called the RT-PCR reads through MiXCR, storing one row per CDR3 protein. The top ten hold approximately 7.6% of the sample, which has hundreds of thousands of distinct CDR3 sequences, around 13% seen once. The sequences come from PBMCs from blood, collected roughly 2 weeks before vaccination. The receptors come from a man aged 45-60 years who received an inactivated influenza vaccine.

This chain uses TRBV11-1 with TRBJ2-5; D gene ambiguous. Trimming removed 6 bases from V and 6 bases from J, with 8 bases in between. The germline V gene encodes CDR1 SGHAT and CDR2 FQDESV (reference sequence). The CDR3 loop spans 11 amino acids. The CDR3 DNA is TGTGCCAGCAGGTCGGTTCAGACCCAGTACTTC. Amino acids: CASRSVQTQYF.

About this clonotype: Germline and junction disagree at one end, which may indicate a read error. The V call is TRBV29-1, the J call TRBJ1-5, with a tentative D call TRBD1 (5 bases). Looked up from germline, CDR1 is SQVTM and CDR2 is ANQGSEA. The length of the CDR3 is 13 residues. This CDR3 reads CSVSRDYNHPQHF. The CDR3 nucleotides read TGCAGCGTCTCCCGGGACTACAATCATCCCCAGCATTTT.

This chain links TRBV4-2 with TRBJ2-1; D possibly corresponds to TRBD1 (8 bases). The CDR3 contains 16 residues. The V gene's germline CDR1 is LGHNA and CDR2 YNFKEQ. V lost 2 bases, J lost 3 bases, and 14 bases lay in between. CDR3 region: CASSQTGGGGYNEQFF. CDR3 coding DNA: TGTGCCAGCAGCCAAACAGGGGGGGGGGGCTACAATGAGCAGTTCTTC.

CDR3 sequence reads: CSARPDRVAYNEQFF. DNA for the CDR3: TGCAGTGCTAGACCGGACAGGGTTGCCTACAATGAGCAGTTCTTC. The chain has TRBV20-1 and TRBJ2-1; TRBD1 matches at 8 bases. V dropped 2 bases and J dropped 2; count of bases not matched to a gene: 5. Germline CDR1 DFQATT, CDR2 SNEGSKA (reference sequence). The CDR3 runs to 15 residues.

J is TRBJ2-1 and V is TRBV5-6, with D tentatively TRBD1 or TRBD2 (6 bases each). The germline V gene encodes CDR1 SGHDT and CDR2 YYEEEE. CDR3 length: 15 residues. With 2 bases removed from V and 7 bases from J, the gap between germline ends came to 16 bases. CDR3 in amino acids: CASSFRGSRGNEQFF. The CDR3 DNA reads TGTGCCAGCAGCTTTAGGGGGAGTCGGGGGAATGAGCAGTTCTTC. Complete variable domain (other parts from reference TRBV5-6 and TRBJ2-1): DAGVTQSPTHLIKTRGQQVTLRCSPKSGHDTVSWYQQALGQGPQFIFQYYEEEERQRGNFPDRFSGHQFPNYSSELNVNALLLGDSALYLCASSFRGSRGNEQFFGPGTRLTVL.

Written as DNA, the CDR3 is TGCGCCAGCAGCTTGGCCGGGACTAGCTCAGATACGCAGTATTTT. Translated: CASSLAGTSSDTQYF. J is TRBJ2-3 and V is TRBV5-1; TRBD2 aligns across 9 bases. CDR3 length equals 15 residues. V lost 0 bases and J lost 4; bases outside the gene matches: 3. Germline lookup yields CDR1 SGHRS and CDR2 YFSETQ.

The chain uses TRBV4-3 and TRBJ2-3; D is unresolved. Looked up from germline, CDR1 is LGHNA and CDR2 is YSLEER. The CDR3 is made up of 14 amino acids. Deletions cut 1 base from V and 3 bases from J, with 8 bases between. The CDR3 protein is CASSQGDLTDTQYF. Here the CDR3 DNA reads TGCGCCAGCAGCCAAGGCGACCTGACAGATACGCAGTATTTT.

This clonotype was seen at least ten times. The J gene is TRBJ2-2, the V gene TRBV5-5; either TRBD1 or TRBD2 may supply D (5 bases each). The germline V gene encodes CDR1 SGHKS and CDR2 YYEKEE (reference sequence). V was trimmed by 3 bases and J by 7 bases, leaving 13 bases between them. The CDR3 spans 14 residues. The CDR3 is CASSWGSSGGELFF. CDR3 coding DNA: TGTGCCAGCAGCTGGGGGTCGAGTGGCGGGGAGCTGTTTTTT.

There are many counts of this clonotype. V usage is TRBV3-1 and J usage is TRBJ1-1; the D is unclear. The CDR3 totals 14 residues. Germline CDR1 LGHDT, CDR2 YNNKEL (reference sequence). V shed 0 bases and J shed 5 bases, with 10 bases lying between them. The DNA of the CDR3 is TGTGCCAGCAGCCAAGATGGCAGACATACTGAAGCTTTCTTT. This encodes CASSQDGRHTEAFF.

This clonotype has just a few counts. V usage is TRBV11-2 and J usage is TRBJ2-3; no firm D call. Trimming left V 2 bases short and J 2 bases short, with 8 bases between. Germline V lookup: CDR1 SGHAT, CDR2 FQNNGV. This CDR3 comprises 14 residues. The CDR3: CASSLRHNTDTQYF. CDR3 DNA: TGTGCCAGCAGCTTAAGGCACAACACAGATACGCAGTATTTT.